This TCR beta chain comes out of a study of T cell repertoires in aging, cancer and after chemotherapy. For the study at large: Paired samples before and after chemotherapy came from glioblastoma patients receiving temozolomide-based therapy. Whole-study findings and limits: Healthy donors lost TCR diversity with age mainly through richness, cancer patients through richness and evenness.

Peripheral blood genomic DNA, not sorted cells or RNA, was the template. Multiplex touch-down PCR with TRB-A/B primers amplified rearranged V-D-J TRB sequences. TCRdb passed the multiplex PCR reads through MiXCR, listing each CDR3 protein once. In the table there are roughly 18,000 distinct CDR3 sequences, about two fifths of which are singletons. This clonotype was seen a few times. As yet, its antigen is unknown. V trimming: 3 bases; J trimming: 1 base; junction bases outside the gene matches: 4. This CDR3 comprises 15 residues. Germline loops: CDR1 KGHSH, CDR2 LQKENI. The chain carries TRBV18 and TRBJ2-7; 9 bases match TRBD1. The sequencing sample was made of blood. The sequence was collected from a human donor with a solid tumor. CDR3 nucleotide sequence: TGTGCCAGCTCACCCGGACAGGGGACTTCCTACGAGCAGTACTTC. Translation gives CASSPGQGTSYEQYF.